This T cell receptor beta chain was identified during a study of blood T cell repertoires in COVID-19. Turning to the study itself: Spain, Italy and the United States supplied samples that represented acute and convalescent COVID-19. T cells, B-cell-depleted T cells, or PBMCs provided the cDNA or gDNA that served as material.

Per germline, CDR1 LNHDA and CDR2 SQIVND (reference sequence). This CDR3 spans 12 amino acids. Trimming shortened V by 6 bases and J by 5 bases, and 7 bases separated the two germline ends. Method: immunoSEQ multiplex PCR; TCRdb's copy keeps in-frame clones and lacks some. The sample has 450,000 or so clones; 70% to 90% are singletons. Patients from Seattle were sampled longitudinally, starting during active infection. The material sequenced was peripheral blood. The rearrangement joins TRBV19 to TRBJ2-2; D ambiguous. This TCR was sampled from a young man with COVID-19, enrolled during active disease. The CDR3 reads CASRRPTGELFF. The CDR3, as DNA: TGTGCCAGTAGGCGCCCGACCGGGGAGCTGTTTTTT.